This TCR beta chain is drawn from a study of T cell responses to AZD1222 COVID-19 vaccine. Study-wide findings and caveats: Unmutated regions of variants are reportedly targeted by nearly half of spike-specific TCRs. Females outnumbered males among donors, who were mostly white British; clonal diversity was possibly underestimated. Only six AZD1222 recipients tested seropositive at baseline. Vaccine-associated CD4 TCRs ranged over spike, dominating at 160-218 and 743-854.

Points on this clone: No antigen is known for it.

The CDR3 has 15 residues. The J segment lost 3 bases and the V segment lost 0 bases, leaving 6 bases of the junction unmatched. CDR1 is SGHRS, CDR2 YFSETQ, per germline. Data came from immunoSEQ multiplex PCR; TCRdb stores just in-frame clones and leaves some out. The sample comprises some 130,000 clones, about 90% of which are singletons, and roughly 2% rests with the top ten. This TCR came from an adult in good health. The sequenced sample was peripheral blood, obtained on day 0 of AZD1222 vaccination. The chain is built from TRBV5-1 and TRBJ2-7; 7 nucleotides line up with TRBD2. The CDR3: CASSLAVGRVYEQYF. In DNA form, the CDR3 reads TGCGCCAGCAGCTTGGCCGTGGGGAGGGTCTACGAGCAGTACTTC. The complete variable domain, with remaining parts taken from reference TRBV5-1 and TRBJ2-7, reads KAGVTQTPRYLIKTRGQQVTLSCSPISGHRSVSWYQQTPGQGLQFLFEYFSETQRNKGNFPGRFSGRQFSNSRSEMNVSTLELGDSALYLCASSLAVGRVYEQYFGPGTRLTVT.